The sequence of this T cell receptor (beta chain) was determined in a study of blood T cell repertoires in COVID-19. About the study: The United States, Italy and Spain provided the acute and convalescent COVID-19 samples. The analysed material was cDNA or gDNA that came from T cells, B-cell-depleted T cells, or PBMCs.

Germline assignment: CDR1 SGHDT and CDR2 YYEEEE. Unmatched junction bases numbered 10, after V lost 4 bases and J lost 4 bases. This CDR3 has 17 amino acids. Original processing methods: How many nucleated cells were present was estimated from reference gene primer amplification. The protocol was immunoSEQ multiplex PCR, while the TCRdb copy is restricted to in-frame clones and leaves out a portion. That table is the source of V, J and clone size, and D and trimming were worked out from the DNA. Of around 250,000 clones listed, 80% to 90% were seen once; the top ten hold roughly 5%. The genes are TRBV5-6 and TRBJ2-5; 13 bases line up with TRBD2. Source material: peripheral blood. The receptor's source is a man aged 80 or over with acute or convalescent COVID-19. In DNA, the CDR3 is TGTGCCAGCAGCGAGACTAGCGGGGGGTACAGGGCAGAGACCCAGTACTTC. Translating it yields CASSETSGGYRAETQYF.